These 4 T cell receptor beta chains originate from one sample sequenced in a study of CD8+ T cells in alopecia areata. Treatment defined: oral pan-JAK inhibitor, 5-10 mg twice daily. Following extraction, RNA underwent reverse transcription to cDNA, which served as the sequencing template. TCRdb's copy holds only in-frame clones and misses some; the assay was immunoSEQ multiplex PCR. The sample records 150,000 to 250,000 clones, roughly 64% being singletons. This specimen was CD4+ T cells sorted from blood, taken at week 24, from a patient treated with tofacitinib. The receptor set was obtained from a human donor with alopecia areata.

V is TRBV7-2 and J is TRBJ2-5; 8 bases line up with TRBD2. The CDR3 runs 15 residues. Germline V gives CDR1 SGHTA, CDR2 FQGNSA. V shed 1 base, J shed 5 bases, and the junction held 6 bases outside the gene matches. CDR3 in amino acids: CASSLVSGTGETQYF. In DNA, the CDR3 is TGTGCCAGCAGCTTAGTTAGCGGGACGGGGGAGACCCAGTACTTC. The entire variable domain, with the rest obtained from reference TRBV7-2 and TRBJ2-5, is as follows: GAGVSQSPSNKVTEKGKDVELRCDPISGHTALYWYRQSLGQGLEFLIYFQGNSAPDKSGLPSDRFSAERTGGSVSTLTIQRTQQEDSAVYLCASSLVSGTGETQYFGPGTRLLVL.

This chain's CDR3 is CAWSATRTGGAFF. In DNA form, the CDR3 reads TGTGCCTGGAGTGCCACGAGGACAGGGGGAGCTTTCTTT. This sequence joins TRBV30 and TRBJ1-1; 10 bases map to TRBD1. Germline CDR1 GTSNPN, CDR2 SVGIG (reference sequence). This CDR3 contains 13 residues. J gave up 10 bases and V 1 base, and 6 bases lay outside the gene matches.

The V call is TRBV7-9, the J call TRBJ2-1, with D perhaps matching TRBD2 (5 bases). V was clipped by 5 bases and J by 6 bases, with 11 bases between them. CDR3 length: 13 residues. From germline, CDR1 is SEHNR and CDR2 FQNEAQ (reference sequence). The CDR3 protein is CASSADYGNEQFF. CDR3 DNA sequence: TGTGCCAGCAGCGCCGACTACGGCAATGAGCAGTTCTTC.

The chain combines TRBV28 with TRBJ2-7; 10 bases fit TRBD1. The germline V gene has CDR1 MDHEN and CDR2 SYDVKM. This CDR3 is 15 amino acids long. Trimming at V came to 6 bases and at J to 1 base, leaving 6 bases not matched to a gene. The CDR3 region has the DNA TGTGCCAGCAGCGGACCGGGACAGGGGTCCTACGAGCAGTACTTC. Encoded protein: CASSGPGQGSYEQYF.